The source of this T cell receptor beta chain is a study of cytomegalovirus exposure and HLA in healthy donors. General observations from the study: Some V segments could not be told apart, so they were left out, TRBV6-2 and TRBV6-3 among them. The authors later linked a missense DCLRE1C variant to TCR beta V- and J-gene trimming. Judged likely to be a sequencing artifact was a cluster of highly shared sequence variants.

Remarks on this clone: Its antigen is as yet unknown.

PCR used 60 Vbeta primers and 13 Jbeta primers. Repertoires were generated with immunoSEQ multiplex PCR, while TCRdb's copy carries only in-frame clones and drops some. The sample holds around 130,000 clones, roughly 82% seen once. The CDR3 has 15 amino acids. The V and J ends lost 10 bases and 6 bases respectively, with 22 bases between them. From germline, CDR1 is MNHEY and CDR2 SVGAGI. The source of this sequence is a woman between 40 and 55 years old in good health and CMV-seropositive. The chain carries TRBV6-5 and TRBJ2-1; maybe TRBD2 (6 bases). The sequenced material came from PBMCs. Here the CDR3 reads CATVRDFLIGNEQFF. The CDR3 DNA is TGTGCCACCGTCAGGGACTTCCTCATAGGCAATGAGCAGTTCTTC.